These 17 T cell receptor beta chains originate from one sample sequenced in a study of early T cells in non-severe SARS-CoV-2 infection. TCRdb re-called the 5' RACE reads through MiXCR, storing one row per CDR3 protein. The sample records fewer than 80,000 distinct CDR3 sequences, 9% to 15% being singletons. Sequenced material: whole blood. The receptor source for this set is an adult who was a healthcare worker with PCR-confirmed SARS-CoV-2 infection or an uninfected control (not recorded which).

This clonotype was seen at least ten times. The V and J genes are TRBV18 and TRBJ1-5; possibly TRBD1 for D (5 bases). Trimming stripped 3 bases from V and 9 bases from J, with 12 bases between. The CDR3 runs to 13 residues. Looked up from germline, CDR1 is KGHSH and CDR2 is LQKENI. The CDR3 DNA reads TGTGCCAGCTCACCGGGGGGTCTGCGGCCCCAGCATTTT. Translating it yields CASSPGGLRPQHF.

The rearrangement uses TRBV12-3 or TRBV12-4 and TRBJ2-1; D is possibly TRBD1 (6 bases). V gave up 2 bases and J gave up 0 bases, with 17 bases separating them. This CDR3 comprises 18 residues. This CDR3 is CASSLRGHPSSSYNEQFF. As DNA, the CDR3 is TGTGCCAGCAGTTTACGGGGACACCCATCGAGCTCCTACAATGAGCAGTTCTTC.

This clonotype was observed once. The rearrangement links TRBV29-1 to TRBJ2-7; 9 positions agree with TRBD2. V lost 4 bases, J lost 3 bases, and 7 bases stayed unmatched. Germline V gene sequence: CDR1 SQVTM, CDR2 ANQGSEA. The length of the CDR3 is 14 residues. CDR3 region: CSVVLAGVRYEQYF. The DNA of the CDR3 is TGCAGCGTTGTTTTAGCGGGAGTCCGCTACGAGCAGTACTTC.

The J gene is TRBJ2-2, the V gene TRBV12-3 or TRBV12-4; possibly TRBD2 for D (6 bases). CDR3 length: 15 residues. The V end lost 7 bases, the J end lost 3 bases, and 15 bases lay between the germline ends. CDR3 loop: CASTLSGSHTGELFF. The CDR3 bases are TGTGCCAGCACACTGAGCGGGTCCCACACCGGGGAGCTGTTTTTT.

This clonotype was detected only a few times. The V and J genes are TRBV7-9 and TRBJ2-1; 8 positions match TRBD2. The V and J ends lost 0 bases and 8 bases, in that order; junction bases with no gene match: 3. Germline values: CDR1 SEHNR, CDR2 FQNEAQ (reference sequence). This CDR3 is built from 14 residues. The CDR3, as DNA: TGTGCCAGCAGCTTAGCTGCGGGAGGCCATGAGCAGTTCTTC. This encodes CASSLAAGGHEQFF.

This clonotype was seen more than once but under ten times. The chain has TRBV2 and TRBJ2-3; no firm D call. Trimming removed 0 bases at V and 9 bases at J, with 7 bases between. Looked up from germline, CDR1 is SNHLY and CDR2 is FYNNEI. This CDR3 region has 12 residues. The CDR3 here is CASSEAPQTQYF. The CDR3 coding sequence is TGTGCCAGCAGTGAAGCCCCCCAAACGCAGTATTTT.

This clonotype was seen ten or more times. The CDR3 DNA reads as TGTGCCAGCAGCTTACTAGCGGGATTAGGCGGGGAGCTGTTTTTT. It codes for CASSLLAGLGGELFF. The V gene is TRBV7-6, the J gene TRBJ2-2; 9 nucleotides agree with TRBD2. V lost 2 bases to trimming and J lost 7 bases; unmatched junction nucleotides: 5. The CDR3 sequence is 15 residues long. Looked up from germline, CDR1 is SGHVS and CDR2 is FNYEAQ.

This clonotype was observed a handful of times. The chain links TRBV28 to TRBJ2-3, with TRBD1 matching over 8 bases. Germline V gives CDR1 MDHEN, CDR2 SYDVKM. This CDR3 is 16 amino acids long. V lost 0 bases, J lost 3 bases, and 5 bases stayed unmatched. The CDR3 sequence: CASSLWTGVDTDTQYF. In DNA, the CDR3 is TGTGCCAGCAGTTTATGGACAGGGGTGGATACAGATACGCAGTATTTT.

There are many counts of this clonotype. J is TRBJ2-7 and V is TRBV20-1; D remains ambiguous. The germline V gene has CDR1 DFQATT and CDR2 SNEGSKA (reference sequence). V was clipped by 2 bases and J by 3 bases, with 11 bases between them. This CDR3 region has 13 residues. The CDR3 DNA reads TGCAGTGCTAGAAGAACGTCAGACTACGAGCAGTACTTC. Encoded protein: CSARRTSDYEQYF.

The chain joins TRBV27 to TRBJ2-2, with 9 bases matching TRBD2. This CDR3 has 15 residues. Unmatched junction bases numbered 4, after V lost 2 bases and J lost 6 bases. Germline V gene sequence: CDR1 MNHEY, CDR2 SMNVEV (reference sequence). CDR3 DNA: TGTGCCAGCAGTTTAAGTTTAGCGGGAGCCGGGGAGCTGTTTTTT. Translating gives CASSLSLAGAGELFF.

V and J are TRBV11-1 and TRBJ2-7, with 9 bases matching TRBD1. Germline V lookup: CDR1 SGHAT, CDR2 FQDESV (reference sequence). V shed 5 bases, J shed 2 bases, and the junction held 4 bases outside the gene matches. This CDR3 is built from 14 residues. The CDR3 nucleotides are TGTGCCAGCAGCACGGGACAGGGAGCCTACGAGCAGTACTTC. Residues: CASSTGQGAYEQYF.

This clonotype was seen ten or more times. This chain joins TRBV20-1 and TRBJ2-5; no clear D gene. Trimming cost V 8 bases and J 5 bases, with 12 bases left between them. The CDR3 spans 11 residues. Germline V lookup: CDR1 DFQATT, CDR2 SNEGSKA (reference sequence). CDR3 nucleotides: TGCAGTTACCCCTCGTGGGAGACCCAGTACTTC. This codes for CSYPSWETQYF.

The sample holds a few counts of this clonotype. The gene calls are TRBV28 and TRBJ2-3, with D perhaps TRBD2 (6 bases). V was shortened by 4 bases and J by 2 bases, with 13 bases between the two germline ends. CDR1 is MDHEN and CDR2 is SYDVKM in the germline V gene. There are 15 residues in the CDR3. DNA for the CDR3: TGTGCCAGCAGTTCGCAGGGAGGATCCACAGATACGCAGTATTTT. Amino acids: CASSSQGGSTDTQYF. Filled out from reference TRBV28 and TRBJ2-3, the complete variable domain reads DVKVTQSSRYLVKRTGEKVFLECVQDMDHENMFWYRQDPGLGLRLIYFSYDVKMKEKGDIPEGYSVSREKKERFSLILESASTNQTSMYLCASSSQGGSTDTQYFGPGTRLTVL.

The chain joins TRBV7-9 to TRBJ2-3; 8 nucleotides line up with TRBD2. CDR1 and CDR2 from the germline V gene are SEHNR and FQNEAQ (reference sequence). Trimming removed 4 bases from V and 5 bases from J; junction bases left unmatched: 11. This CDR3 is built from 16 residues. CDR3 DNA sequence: TGTGCCAGCAGCTCGAGCGGGAGACGACGCATAGATACGCAGTATTTT. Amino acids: CASSSSGRRRIDTQYF.

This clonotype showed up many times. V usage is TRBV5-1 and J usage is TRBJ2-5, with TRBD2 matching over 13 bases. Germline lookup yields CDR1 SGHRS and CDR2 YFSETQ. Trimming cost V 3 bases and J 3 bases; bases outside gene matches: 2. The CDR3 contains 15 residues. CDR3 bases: TGCGCCAGCAGCTGGGGGACTAGCGGGAAAGAGACCCAGTACTTC. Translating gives CASSWGTSGKETQYF.

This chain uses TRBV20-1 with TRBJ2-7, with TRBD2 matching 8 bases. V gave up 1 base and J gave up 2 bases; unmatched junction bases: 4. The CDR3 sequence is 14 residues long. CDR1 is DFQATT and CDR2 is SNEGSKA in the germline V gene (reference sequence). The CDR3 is CSARGGSGTYEQYF. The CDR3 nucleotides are TGCAGTGCTAGAGGCGGTAGCGGGACCTACGAGCAGTACTTC.

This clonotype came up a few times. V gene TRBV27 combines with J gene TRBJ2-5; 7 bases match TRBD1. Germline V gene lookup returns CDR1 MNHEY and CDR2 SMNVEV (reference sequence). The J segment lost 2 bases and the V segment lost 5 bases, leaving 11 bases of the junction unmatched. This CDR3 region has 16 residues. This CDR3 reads CASSPTPGQIQETQYF. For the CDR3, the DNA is TGTGCCAGCAGTCCCACCCCGGGACAGATACAAGAGACCCAGTACTTC.